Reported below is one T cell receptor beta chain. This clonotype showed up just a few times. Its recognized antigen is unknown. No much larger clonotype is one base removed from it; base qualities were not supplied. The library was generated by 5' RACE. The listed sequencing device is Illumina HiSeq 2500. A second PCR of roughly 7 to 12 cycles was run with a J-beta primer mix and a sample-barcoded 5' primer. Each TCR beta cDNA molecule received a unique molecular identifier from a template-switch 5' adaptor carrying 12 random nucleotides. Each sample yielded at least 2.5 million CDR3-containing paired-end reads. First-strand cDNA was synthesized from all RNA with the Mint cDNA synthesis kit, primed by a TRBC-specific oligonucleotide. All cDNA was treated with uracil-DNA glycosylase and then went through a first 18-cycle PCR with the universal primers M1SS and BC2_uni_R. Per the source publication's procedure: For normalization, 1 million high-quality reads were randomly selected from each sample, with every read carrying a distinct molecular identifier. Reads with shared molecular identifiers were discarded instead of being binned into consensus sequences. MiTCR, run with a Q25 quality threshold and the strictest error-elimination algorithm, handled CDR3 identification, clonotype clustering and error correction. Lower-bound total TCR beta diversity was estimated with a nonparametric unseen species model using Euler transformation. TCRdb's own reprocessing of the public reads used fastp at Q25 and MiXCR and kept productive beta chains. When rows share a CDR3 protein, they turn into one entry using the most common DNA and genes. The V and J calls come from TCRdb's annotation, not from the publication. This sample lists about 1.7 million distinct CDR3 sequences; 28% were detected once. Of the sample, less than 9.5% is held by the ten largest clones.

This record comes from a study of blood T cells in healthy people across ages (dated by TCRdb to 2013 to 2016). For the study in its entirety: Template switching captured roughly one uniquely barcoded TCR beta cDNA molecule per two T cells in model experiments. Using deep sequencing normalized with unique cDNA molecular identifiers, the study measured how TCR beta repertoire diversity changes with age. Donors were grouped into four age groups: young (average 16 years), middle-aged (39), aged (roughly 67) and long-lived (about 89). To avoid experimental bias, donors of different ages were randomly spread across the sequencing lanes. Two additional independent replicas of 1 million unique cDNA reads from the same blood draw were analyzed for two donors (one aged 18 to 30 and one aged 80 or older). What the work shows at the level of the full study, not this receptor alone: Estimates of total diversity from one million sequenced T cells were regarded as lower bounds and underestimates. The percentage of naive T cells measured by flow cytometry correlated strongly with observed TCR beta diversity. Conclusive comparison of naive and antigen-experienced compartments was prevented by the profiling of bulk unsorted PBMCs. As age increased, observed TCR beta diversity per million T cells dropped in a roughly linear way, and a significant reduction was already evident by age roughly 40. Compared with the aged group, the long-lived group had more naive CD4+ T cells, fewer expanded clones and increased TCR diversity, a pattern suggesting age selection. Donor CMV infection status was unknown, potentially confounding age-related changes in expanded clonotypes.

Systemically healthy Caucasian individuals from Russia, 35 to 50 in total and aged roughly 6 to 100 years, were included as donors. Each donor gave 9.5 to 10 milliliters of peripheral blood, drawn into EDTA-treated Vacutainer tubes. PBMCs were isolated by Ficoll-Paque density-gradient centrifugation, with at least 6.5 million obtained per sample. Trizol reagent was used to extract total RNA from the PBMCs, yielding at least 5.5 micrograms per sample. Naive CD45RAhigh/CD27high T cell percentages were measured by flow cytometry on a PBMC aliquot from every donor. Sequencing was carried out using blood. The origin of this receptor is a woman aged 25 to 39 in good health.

The DNA reads as follows: TGTGCCAGCAGCGACCGCAAAGAGACCCAGTACTTC. This translates into CASSDRKETQYF. The chain uses TRBV3-1 and TRBJ2-5; the D gene lacks a confident call. From cysteine to phenylalanine, the CDR3 is 12 amino acids long. Just CDR3 DNA is preserved here, 36 bases in frame from base 1. Deletion took 5 bases off V and 3 bases off J, with a span of 7 bases between the germline ends. The germline V gene (reference sequence) yields LGHDT for CDR1 and YNNKEL for CDR2.